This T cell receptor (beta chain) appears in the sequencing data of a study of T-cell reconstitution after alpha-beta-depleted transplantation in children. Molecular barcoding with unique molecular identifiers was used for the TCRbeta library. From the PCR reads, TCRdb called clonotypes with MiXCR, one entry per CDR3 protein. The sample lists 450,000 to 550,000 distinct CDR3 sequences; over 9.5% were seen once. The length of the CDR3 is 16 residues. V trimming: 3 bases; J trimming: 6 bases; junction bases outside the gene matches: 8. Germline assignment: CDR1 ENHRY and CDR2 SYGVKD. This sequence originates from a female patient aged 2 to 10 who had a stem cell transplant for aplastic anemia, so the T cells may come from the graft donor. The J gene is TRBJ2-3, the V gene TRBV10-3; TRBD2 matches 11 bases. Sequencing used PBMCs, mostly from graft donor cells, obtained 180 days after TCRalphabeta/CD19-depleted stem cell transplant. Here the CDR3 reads CAISDSSGRASDTQYF. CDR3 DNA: TGTGCCATCAGTGACAGTAGCGGGAGGGCCTCGGATACGCAGTATTTT.